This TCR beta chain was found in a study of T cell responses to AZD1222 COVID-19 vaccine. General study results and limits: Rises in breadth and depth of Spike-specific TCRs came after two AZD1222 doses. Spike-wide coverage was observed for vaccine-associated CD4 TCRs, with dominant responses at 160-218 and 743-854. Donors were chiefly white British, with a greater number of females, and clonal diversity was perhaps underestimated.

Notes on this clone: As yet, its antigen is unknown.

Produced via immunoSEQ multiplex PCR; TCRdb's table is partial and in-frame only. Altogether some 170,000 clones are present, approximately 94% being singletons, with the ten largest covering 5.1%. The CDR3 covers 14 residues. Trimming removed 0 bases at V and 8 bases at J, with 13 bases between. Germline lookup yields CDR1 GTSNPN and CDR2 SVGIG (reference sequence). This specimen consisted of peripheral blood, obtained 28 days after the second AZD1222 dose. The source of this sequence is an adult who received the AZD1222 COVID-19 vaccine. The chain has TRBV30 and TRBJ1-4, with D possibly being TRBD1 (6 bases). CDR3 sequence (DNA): TGTGCCTGGAGTGTATTACAGGGCAGGGAAAAACTGTTTTTT. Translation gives CAWSVLQGREKLFF.